Described below is a single T cell receptor beta chain sequence and its context. Antigen unknown. The germline V and J ends were trimmed by 4 bases and 7 bases, with 14 bases remaining between them. The CDR3 extends over 15 amino acids. Germline CDR1 reads MNHEY; CDR2 reads SMNVEV (reference sequence). It was with 60 Vbeta and 13 Jbeta primers that the PCR ran. The protocol was immunoSEQ multiplex PCR, while the TCRdb copy is restricted to in-frame clones and leaves out a portion. This repertoire shows more than 200,000 clones, under 70% found once; its top ten account for 2.6%. This entry comes from a study of cytomegalovirus exposure and HLA in healthy donors. Study-wide results and limits: Cytomegalovirus-associated TCR beta chains were listed, numbering 164. Specificity of a few CMV-associated chains for CMV antigens was verified in vitro. In the analysis, some V segments, TRBV6-2 and TRBV6-3 included, were excluded as indistinguishable.

The gene calls are TRBV27 and TRBJ1-6, with D tentatively TRBD1 (6 bases). Sample: PBMCs. This clonotype originated in a man in his forties in good health and CMV-seropositive. The CDR3 sequence is CASSWTVSLNSPLHF. CDR3 sequence (DNA): TGTGCCAGCAGTTGGACAGTATCTCTCAATTCACCCCTCCACTTT.